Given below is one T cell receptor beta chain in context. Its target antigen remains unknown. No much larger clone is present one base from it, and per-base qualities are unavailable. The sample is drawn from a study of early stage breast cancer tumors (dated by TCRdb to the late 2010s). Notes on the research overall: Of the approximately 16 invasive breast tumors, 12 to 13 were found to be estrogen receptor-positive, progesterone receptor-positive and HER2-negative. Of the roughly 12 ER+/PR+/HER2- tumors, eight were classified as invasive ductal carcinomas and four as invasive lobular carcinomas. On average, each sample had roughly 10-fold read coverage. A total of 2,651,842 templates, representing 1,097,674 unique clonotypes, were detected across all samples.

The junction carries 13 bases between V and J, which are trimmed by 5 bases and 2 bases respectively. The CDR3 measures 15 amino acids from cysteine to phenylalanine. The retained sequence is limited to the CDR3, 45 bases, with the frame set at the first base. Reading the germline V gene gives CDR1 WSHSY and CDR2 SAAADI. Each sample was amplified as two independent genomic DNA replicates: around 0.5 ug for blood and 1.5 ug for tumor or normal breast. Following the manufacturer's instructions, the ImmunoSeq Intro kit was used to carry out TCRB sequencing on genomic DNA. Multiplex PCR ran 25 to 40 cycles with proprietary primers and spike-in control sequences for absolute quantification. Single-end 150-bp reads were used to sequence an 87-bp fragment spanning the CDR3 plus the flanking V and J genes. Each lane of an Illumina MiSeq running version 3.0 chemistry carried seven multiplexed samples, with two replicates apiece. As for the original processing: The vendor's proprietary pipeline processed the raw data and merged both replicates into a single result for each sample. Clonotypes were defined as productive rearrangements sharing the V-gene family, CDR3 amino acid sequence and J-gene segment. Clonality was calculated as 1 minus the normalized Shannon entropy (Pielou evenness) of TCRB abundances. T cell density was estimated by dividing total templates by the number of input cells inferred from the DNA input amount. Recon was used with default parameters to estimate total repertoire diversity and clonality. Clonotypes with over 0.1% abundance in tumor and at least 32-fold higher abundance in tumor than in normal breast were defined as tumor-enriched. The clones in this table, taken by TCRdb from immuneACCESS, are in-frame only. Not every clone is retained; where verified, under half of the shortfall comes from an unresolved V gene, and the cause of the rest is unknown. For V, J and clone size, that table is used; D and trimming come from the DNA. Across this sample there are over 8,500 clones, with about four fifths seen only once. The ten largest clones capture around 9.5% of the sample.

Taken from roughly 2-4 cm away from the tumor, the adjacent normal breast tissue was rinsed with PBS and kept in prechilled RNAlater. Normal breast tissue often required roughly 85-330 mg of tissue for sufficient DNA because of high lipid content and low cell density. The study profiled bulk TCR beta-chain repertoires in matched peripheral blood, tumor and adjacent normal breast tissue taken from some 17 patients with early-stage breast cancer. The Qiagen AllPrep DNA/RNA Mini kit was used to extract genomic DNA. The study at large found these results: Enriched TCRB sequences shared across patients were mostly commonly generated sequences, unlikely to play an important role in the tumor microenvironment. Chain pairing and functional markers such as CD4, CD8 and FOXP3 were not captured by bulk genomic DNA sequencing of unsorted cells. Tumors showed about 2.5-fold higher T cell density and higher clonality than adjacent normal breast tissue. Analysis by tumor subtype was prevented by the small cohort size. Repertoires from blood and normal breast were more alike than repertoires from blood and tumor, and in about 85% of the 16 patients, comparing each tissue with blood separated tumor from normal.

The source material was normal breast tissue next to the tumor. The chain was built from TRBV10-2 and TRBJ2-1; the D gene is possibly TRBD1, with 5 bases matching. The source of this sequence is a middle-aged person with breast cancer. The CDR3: CASSTNIGAYNEQFF. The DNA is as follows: TGCGCCAGCAGTACTAACATAGGGGCCTACAATGAGCAGTTCTTC.